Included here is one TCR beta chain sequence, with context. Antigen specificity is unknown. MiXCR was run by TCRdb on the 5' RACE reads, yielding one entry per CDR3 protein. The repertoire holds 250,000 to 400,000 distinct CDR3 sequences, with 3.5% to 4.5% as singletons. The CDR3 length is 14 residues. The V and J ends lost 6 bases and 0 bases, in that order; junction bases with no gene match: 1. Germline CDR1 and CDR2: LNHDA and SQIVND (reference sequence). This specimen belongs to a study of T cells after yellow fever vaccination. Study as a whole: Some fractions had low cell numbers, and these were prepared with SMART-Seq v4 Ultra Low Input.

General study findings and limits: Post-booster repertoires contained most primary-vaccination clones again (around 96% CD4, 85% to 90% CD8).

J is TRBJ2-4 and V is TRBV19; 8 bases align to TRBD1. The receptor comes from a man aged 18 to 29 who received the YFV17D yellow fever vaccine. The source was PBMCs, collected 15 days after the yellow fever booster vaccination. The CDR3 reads CASRDRVAKNIQYF. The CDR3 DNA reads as TGTGCCAGTAGGGACAGGGTAGCCAAAAACATTCAGTACTTC.